These 5 T cell receptor beta chains were sequenced from one sample in a study of T cells in narcolepsy. Data came from immunoSEQ multiplex PCR; TCRdb stores just in-frame clones and leaves some out. The table shows about 34,000 clones, with 82% occurring only once. Sequencing input: CD45RA- memory CD4+ T cells from PBMCs. These receptors all come from a human donor with narcolepsy.

The chain links TRBV30 to TRBJ1-5; 9 positions agree with TRBD1. The V gene's germline CDR1 is GTSNPN and CDR2 SVGIG (reference sequence). There are 18 residues in the CDR3. V trimming: 3 bases; J trimming: 2 bases; junction bases outside the gene matches: 14. The CDR3 sequence: CAWRQERTGVSGNQPQHF. Written as DNA, the CDR3 is TGTGCCTGGAGGCAAGAGAGGACAGGGGTTTCGGGCAATCAGCCCCAGCATTTT.

A few counts support this clone. The CDR3 DNA is TGTGCCAGCAGCCCCGAACCAGGGGGCGGAAACATTCAGTACTTC. It is translated as CASSPEPGGGNIQYF. The chain has TRBV7-3 and TRBJ2-4; 8 nucleotides agree with TRBD1. The CDR3 is 15 amino acids. Germline values: CDR1 SGHTA, CDR2 FQGTGA. After removal of 5 bases from V and 6 bases from J, the junction contained 9 bases not matched to a gene. Complete variable domain (other parts from reference TRBV7-3 and TRBJ2-4): GAGVSQTPSNKVTEKGKYVELRCDPISGHTALYWYRQSLGQGPEFLIYFQGTGAADDSGLPNDRFFAVRPEGSVSTLKIQRTERGDSAVYLCASSPEPGGGNIQYFGAGTRLSVL.

This clone was detected once. This sequence joins TRBV6-1 and TRBJ1-5; no reliable D call. V lost 3 bases, J lost 2 bases, and 5 bases lay in between. Germline V CDR1 and CDR2: MNHNS, SASEGT. The CDR3 is 13 residues long. The CDR3 reads CASSDLGNQPQHF. The CDR3 DNA reads as TGTGCCAGCAGTGACTTAGGCAATCAGCCCCAGCATTTT.

The gene calls are TRBV30 and TRBJ2-2; 8 bases are a match to TRBD1. There are 14 residues in the CDR3. V lost 5 bases to trimming and J lost 4 bases; unmatched junction nucleotides: 6. Germline CDR1 GTSNPN, CDR2 SVGIG (reference sequence). The CDR3 protein is CAWRTGMTTGELFF. DNA of the CDR3: TGTGCCTGGCGGACAGGGATGACCACCGGGGAGCTGTTTTTT.

The chain carries TRBV6-6 and TRBJ2-5; D assignment may be TRBD1 or TRBD2 (5 bases each). CDR3 length: 12 residues. Trimming cost V 2 bases and J 11 bases, with 12 bases left between them. Germline assignment: CDR1 MNHNY and CDR2 SVGAGI (reference sequence). The CDR3 coding sequence is TGTGCCAGCAGTTACCCCATGGGGGAGCAGTACTTC. Its translation is CASSYPMGEQYF.